This T cell receptor beta chain was identified in a study of T cell clusters in autoimmune cytopenias. Looking at the study overall: The median distinct TRB clonotype count was 2,000 to 2,500 per sample, from a median approximately 52,000 reads.

One tube held mixed TRB-A and TRB-B primer pools for touch-down PCR. TCRdb processed the multiplex PCR reads again and assigns one entry to each CDR3 protein, with no DNA. The sample holds around 11,000 distinct CDR3 sequences. The germline gives CDR1 SNHLY, CDR2 FYNNEI. The CDR3 is 14 residues long. TRB amplification used around 260 ng of peripheral blood genomic DNA. In addition, the sample was reused for a study of T cell repertoires in aging, cancer and after chemotherapy. That source notes: Over several months to years, re-sampled healthy donor repertoires clearly shared clones. Loss of evenness, beyond lost richness, contributed to age-related TCR diversity decline in cancer patients. In each cancer cohort, median generation probability increased across chemotherapy, suggesting thymic output rebounded.

This clonotype was sampled from a human donor in good health. The V and J genes are TRBV2 and TRBJ1-5. Material: peripheral blood. The CDR3 sequence: CAVQKEYGNQPQHF.